This paragraph covers one T cell receptor beta chain sequence. This CDR3 region has 14 residues. The germline CDR1 and CDR2 sequences are SGHTA and FQGTGA. Losses at the gene ends were 5 bases for V and 5 bases for J; bases not matched to a gene: 8. These data come from a study of blood T cell repertoires in COVID-19. Across the whole study: Samples of COVID-19 (acute and convalescent) were obtained from the United States, Italy and Spain. Sources were T cells, B-cell-depleted T cells, or PBMCs; the material itself was cDNA or gDNA.

Clones were read by immunoSEQ multiplex PCR, and TCRdb kept only the in-frame ones, dropping some. The sample lists 220,000 or so clones; roughly four fifths were seen once. The sample was peripheral blood. The source is a woman older than 75 with COVID-19, enrolled during active disease. The genes are TRBV7-3 and TRBJ1-2, with 7 positions matching TRBD1. The CDR3 reads CASSSTGTDYGYTF. The CDR3 coding sequence is TGTGCCAGCAGCAGTACCGGGACAGATTATGGCTACACCTTC. The complete variable domain, with remaining parts taken from reference TRBV7-3 and TRBJ1-2, reads GAGVSQTPSNKVTEKGKYVELRCDPISGHTALYWYRQSLGQGPEFLIYFQGTGAADDSGLPNDRFFAVRPEGSVSTLKIQRTERGDSAVYLCASSSTGTDYGYTFGSGTRLTVV.